The TCR beta chain described here comes from a study of shared clonotypes between healthy human individuals. Looking at the study overall: CD4 naive and memory got three plates each, CD8 naive two, CD8 memory one.

Concerning this clone: The antigen is undetermined. At the DNA level, this CDR3 is encoded by other sequences in the same sample as well.

Study conclusions and caveats: As a rule, naive subsets had a larger estimated richness than memory subsets.

Germline assignment: CDR1 SNHLY and CDR2 FYNNEI. This CDR3 spans 14 amino acids. V lost 4 bases, J lost 3 bases, and 13 bases lay in between. The run depth of the assay was deep. On sorted subsets, replicate PCRs used about 180 ng DNA, or tens of thousands of T cell genomes. Repertoires were generated with immunoSEQ multiplex PCR, while TCRdb's copy carries only in-frame clones and drops some. Of 2,500,000 or so clones in the sample, over 85% were seen once. The sequence came from a man aged 18 to 30 in good health. Some clones in this sample may be carry-over from other donors' samples. Input material: naive CD4+ T cells from PBMCs. Subset indicated: CD45RA+ positively selected. The chain combines TRBV2 with TRBJ2-7, with D possibly TRBD1 on 5 matching bases. CDR3 in DNA: TGTGCCAGCAGTGTGGAGCAGGGAAGCTACGAGCAGTACTTC. Amino acids: CASSVEQGSYEQYF.